This T cell receptor beta chain came from a study of T cells in localized non-small cell lung cancer. Study-level findings and limits: Uninvolved adjacent lung showed the highest T cell clonality, exceeding tumor. Median around 60 top-100 tumor clones were shared with paired adjacent lung. Sequencing was limited to one tumor region, leaving the possibility of heterogeneity open. Longer overall survival accompanied higher blood T cell density.

To note about this clone: Its specificity is unknown.

Per the germline V gene, CDR1 is SNHLY and CDR2 is FYNNEI. The CDR3 covers 14 residues. The junction had 11 bases not matched to a gene; V was cut back by 6 bases and J by 9 bases. Measured with immunoSEQ multiplex PCR; TCRdb has only the in-frame clones, and not every one. This sample has tens of thousands of clones, with less than 85% found just once. The sequence derives from a female donor of 60 years or more with stage I lung adenocarcinoma. This chain uses TRBV2 with TRBJ2-4; 7 positions match TRBD2. This specimen was peripheral blood, taken before any cancer treatment. DNA for the CDR3: TGTGCCAGCAGGGGGGGGAGCCGAGAGGGCATTCAGTACTTC. This sequence encodes CASRGGSREGIQYF. Full variable domain (outside the CDR3, taken from reference TRBV2 and TRBJ2-4): EPEVTQTPSHQVTQMGQEVILRCVPISNHLYFYWYRQILGQKVEFLVSFYNNEISEKSEIFDDQFSVERPDGSNFTLKIRSTKLEDSAMYFCASRGGSREGIQYFGAGTRLSVL.